Following are 11 T cell receptor beta chains from one sample sequenced in a study of T cell changes during pregnancy in multiple sclerosis. TCRdb keeps only in-frame clones here, not all; method: immunoSEQ multiplex PCR. This sample has approximately 37,000 clones, with around 94% found just once. The sequences come from peripheral blood, collected in the third trimester of pregnancy. The origin of the receptors is a female donor with multiple sclerosis, enrolled in a pregnancy study.

The chain links TRBV9 to TRBJ1-2, with TRBD1 identical over 7 bases. The V segment lost 3 bases and the J segment 2 bases; nucleotides outside the gene matches: 4. Per the germline V gene, CDR1 is SGDLS and CDR2 is YYNGEE. The CDR3 has 14 residues. The CDR3 DNA follows: TGTGCCAGCAGCGCCCCGGGACAGAACTATGGCTACACCTTC. This gives the protein CASSAPGQNYGYTF.

The V and J genes are TRBV10-3 and TRBJ2-1, with 7 positions matching TRBD1. J was trimmed by 5 bases and V by 2 bases; bases with no gene match: 12. The CDR3 is 17 residues long. Germline lookup yields CDR1 ENHRY and CDR2 SYGVKD. The CDR3 DNA sequence: TGTGCCATCAGTGAGCTTCCGGGACAGACGACCGACAATGAGCAGTTCTTC. Its protein product is CAISELPGQTTDNEQFF.

CDR3 sequence reads: CASSSDSGNTIYF. The CDR3 DNA sequence: TGCGCCAGCAGCTCGGACAGCGGAAACACCATATATTTT. The gene calls are TRBV5-1 and TRBJ1-3; D is possibly TRBD1 (6 bases). Trimming took off 3 bases at V and 4 bases at J, with 8 bases between the two ends. The V gene's germline CDR1 is SGHRS and CDR2 YFSETQ. The CDR3 sequence is 13 residues long.

This chain joins TRBV14 and TRBJ2-2; D is ambiguous. V was pared by 4 bases and J by 8 bases, with 11 bases between. The CDR3 is 13 residues long. Germline V CDR1 and CDR2: SGHDN, FVKESK. CDR3 DNA sequence: TGTGCCAGCAGCCCCGCGATCGGGGGGGAGCTGTTTTTT. This codes for CASSPAIGGELFF.

Points on this clone: Other DNA sequences from this sample encode an identical CDR3 as well. This chain joins TRBV27 and TRBJ1-1; D unresolved. V lost 2 bases, J lost 5 bases, and 9 bases lay in between. The CDR3 runs 13 residues. Germline lookup yields CDR1 MNHEY and CDR2 SMNVEV (reference sequence). The CDR3 sequence is CASSLGRGTEAFF. CDR3 coding DNA: TGTGCCAGCAGTTTAGGCCGCGGGACTGAAGCTTTCTTT.

The V gene is TRBV19, the J gene TRBJ2-1, with TRBD2 as a possible D gene (6 bases). Trimming stripped 7 bases from V and 4 bases from J, with 17 bases between. The germline CDR1 and CDR2 sequences are LNHDA and SQIVND (reference sequence). The CDR3 is made up of 15 amino acids. CDR3 sequence reads: CASTPSGGSYNEQFF. For the CDR3, the DNA is TGTGCCAGTACCCCCTCCGGGGGAAGTTACAATGAGCAGTTCTTC.

The rearrangement links TRBV19 to TRBJ1-3; 8 nucleotides line up with TRBD1. Germline V gene sequence: CDR1 LNHDA, CDR2 SQIVND (reference sequence). J gave up 2 bases and V 8 bases, and 5 bases lay outside the gene matches. The CDR3 consists of 14 residues. CDR3 residues: CASGQGPPGNTIYF. DNA of the CDR3: TGTGCCAGTGGACAGGGTCCCCCTGGAAACACCATATATTTT.

This chain joins TRBV6-6 and TRBJ1-1; possible D gene TRBD1, 6 bases. Germline assignment: CDR1 MNHNY and CDR2 SVGAGI (reference sequence). V lost 4 bases and J lost 11, with 8 bases in between. This CDR3 spans 10 amino acids. In DNA form, the CDR3 reads TGTGCCAGCAGTTCAGGGGAGGCTTTCTTT. Residues: CASSSGEAFF.

The chain is built from TRBV25-1 and TRBJ2-3; D unresolved. V was clipped by 1 base and J by 3 bases, with 5 bases between them. Germline V gene data show CDR1 as MGHDK and CDR2 as SYGVNS. The CDR3 length is 13 residues. CDR3 sequence reads: CASSESGTDTQYF. The CDR3 region has the DNA TGTGCCAGCAGTGAATCCGGGACAGATACGCAGTATTTT. Supplemented by reference TRBV25-1 and TRBJ2-3, the full variable domain reads EADIYQTPRYLVIGTGKKITLECSQTMGHDKMYWYQQDPGMELHLIHYSYGVNSTEKGDLSSESTVSRIRTEHFPLTLESARPSHTSQYLCASSESGTDTQYFGPGTRLTVL.

The chain carries TRBV1 and TRBJ2-7; the table's D call TRBD2 went unverified against the DNA. TRBV1 is tagged as a pseudogene. The CDR3 length is 16 residues. The CDR3 bases are TGCACCAGCAGCCCGGAGGGGGGGCGCGACATCTACGAGCAGTACTTC. Its protein is CTSSPEGGRDIYEQYF.

The J gene is TRBJ1-1, the V gene TRBV7-9; D remains unclear. CDR1 is SEHNR, CDR2 FQNEAQ, per germline (reference sequence). This CDR3 is 18 amino acids long. V lost 4 bases to trimming and J lost 0 bases, with 21 bases between them. In DNA form, the CDR3 reads TGTGCCAGCAGCTCCCCGACGGGCGGAGGCAAGTTGAACACTGAAGCTTTCTTT. It codes for CASSSPTGGGKLNTEAFF. The full variable domain, in which reference TRBV7-9 and TRBJ1-1 provide the parts outside the CDR3, is DTGVSQNPRHKITKRGQNVTFRCDPISEHNRLYWYRQTLGQGPEFLTYFQNEAQLEKSRLLSDRFSAERPKGSFSTLEIQRTEQGDSAMYLCASSSPTGGGKLNTEAFFGQGTRLTVV.